The 15 T cell receptor beta chains presented below share a single source sample, sequenced in a study of shared clonotypes between healthy human individuals. The assay was immunoSEQ multiplex PCR, and TCRdb's table has in-frame clones only and misses some. The table includes 2 million or so clones, 90% to 95% detected once. Sequencing was carried out using naive CD4+ T cells sorted from blood. Subset denoted: CD45RA+ positively selected. Source of these receptors: a man aged 18 to 35 in good health.

The chain recombines TRBV5-1 with TRBJ2-3, with 9 bases that match TRBD2. Germline V CDR1 and CDR2: SGHRS, YFSETQ. The CDR3 length is 15 residues. V lost 4 bases to trimming and J lost 7 bases; unmatched junction nucleotides: 10. The CDR3 here is CASSSSGGSANTQYF. CDR3 DNA sequence: TGCGCCAGCAGCAGCAGCGGGGGGAGTGCTAATACGCAGTATTTT.

J is TRBJ1-5 and V is TRBV29-1; tentative D call: TRBD1 (6 bases). Germline CDR1 reads SQVTM; CDR2 reads ANQGSEA. The CDR3 loop spans 13 amino acids. V lost 4 bases to trimming and J lost 0 bases, with 7 bases between them. The CDR3 DNA reads TGCAGCGTTGCCAGGGGTAGCAATCAGCCCCAGCATTTT. It yields the protein CSVARGSNQPQHF. Looking up the rest from reference TRBV29-1 and TRBJ1-5 gives the full variable domain: SAVISQKPSRDICQRGTSLTIQCQVDSQVTMMFWYRQQPGQSLTLIATANQGSEATYESGFVIDKFPISRPNLTFSTLTVSNMSPEDSSIYLCSVARGSNQPQHFGDGTRLSIL.

The chain combines TRBV6-5 with TRBJ2-3, with D possibly matching TRBD2 (5 bases). V lost 2 bases, J lost 4 bases, and 13 bases lay in between. Looked up from germline, CDR1 is MNHEY and CDR2 is SVGAGI. CDR3 size: 15 residues. The CDR3 coding sequence is TGTGCCAGCAGTTACGGAGGAACCCAAGCAGATACGCAGTATTTT. As protein: CASSYGGTQADTQYF.

The V call is TRBV19, the J call TRBJ2-3, with D perhaps given as TRBD1 or TRBD2 (5 bases each). The germline gives CDR1 LNHDA, CDR2 SQIVND (reference sequence). The CDR3 is made up of 16 amino acids. V gave up 4 bases and J gave up 3 bases, with 17 bases separating them. The CDR3 DNA sequence: TGTGCCAGTAGTACCTTCCCGGGACGGAGGACAGATACGCAGTATTTT. It codes for CASSTFPGRRTDTQYF. Full variable domain (outside the CDR3, taken from reference TRBV19 and TRBJ2-3): DGGITQSPKYLFRKEGQNVTLSCEQNLNHDAMYWYRQDPGQGLRLIYYSQIVNDFQKGDIAEGYSVSREKKESFPLTVTSAQKNPTAFYLCASSTFPGRRTDTQYFGPGTRLTVL.

As concerns this clone: Other nucleotide sequences in the sample specify the same CDR3. The CDR3 sequence: CAWSVQGSGYTF. The CDR3 DNA reads as TGTGCCTGGAGTGTACAGGGCAGTGGCTACACCTTC. The chain links TRBV30 to TRBJ1-2, with D perhaps TRBD1 (6 bases). Looked up from germline, CDR1 is GTSNPN and CDR2 is SVGIG (reference sequence). Deletions cut 0 bases from V and 7 bases from J, with 9 bases between. The CDR3 consists of 12 residues.

The chain combines TRBV27 with TRBJ1-2; TRBD1 matches at 8 bases. This CDR3 is 15 amino acids long. V trimming: 4 bases; J trimming: 6 bases; junction bases outside the gene matches: 10. Germline assignment: CDR1 MNHEY and CDR2 SMNVEV (reference sequence). The chain's CDR3 is CASSYLTGARDGYTF. The CDR3 nucleotides read TGTGCCAGCAGTTACCTGACAGGGGCAAGAGATGGCTACACCTTC.

The V call is TRBV6-5, the J call TRBJ1-6; D gene unclear. V lost 2 bases and J lost 10, with 12 bases in between. Germline CDR1 reads MNHEY; CDR2 reads SVGAGI. The CDR3 runs to 14 residues. The DNA for the CDR3 is TGTGCCAGCAGTTACGTGCCTGAGAGGTCACCCCTCCACTTT. This encodes CASSYVPERSPLHF.

Remarks on this clone: Other DNA sequences in the sample encode the same CDR3. J is TRBJ2-2 and V is TRBV5-1, with a possible D match to TRBD1 (5 bases). The germline CDR1 and CDR2 sequences are SGHRS and YFSETQ. V lost 2 bases to trimming and J lost 5 bases, with 10 bases between them. The CDR3 consists of 14 residues. This CDR3 reads CASSFSGITGELFF. In DNA form, the CDR3 reads TGCGCCAGCAGCTTTTCAGGGATTACCGGGGAGCTGTTTTTT. The full variable domain, completed using reference TRBV5-1 and TRBJ2-2, is KAGVTQTPRYLIKTRGQQVTLSCSPISGHRSVSWYQQTPGQGLQFLFEYFSETQRNKGNFPGRFSGRQFSNSRSEMNVSTLELGDSALYLCASSFSGITGELFFGEGSRLTVL.

The chain combines TRBV5-6 with TRBJ2-2, with unresolved D. CDR1 and CDR2 from the germline V gene are SGHDT and YYEEEE. Deletions cut 1 base from V and 6 bases from J, with 4 bases between. There are 12 residues in the CDR3. CDR3 sequence (DNA): TGTGCCAGCAGCTTGCCACCCGGGGAGCTGTTTTTT. Translation gives CASSLPPGELFF.

V usage is TRBV2 and J usage is TRBJ2-2; the D gene could be TRBD1 or TRBD2 (5 bases each). V was cut by 6 bases and J by 5 bases, with 19 bases left in between. The CDR3 is made up of 16 amino acids. CDR1 SNHLY and CDR2 FYNNEI come from the germline V gene. Here the CDR3 reads CASRRWDESWTGELFF. CDR3 nucleotides: TGTGCCAGCAGAAGATGGGACGAATCTTGGACCGGGGAGCTGTTTTTT.

This chain uses TRBV6-6 with TRBJ2-7; the D is unclear. The V and J ends lost 6 bases and 0 bases respectively, with 9 bases between them. Germline CDR1 MNHNY, CDR2 SVGAGI (reference sequence). The CDR3 is made up of 13 amino acids. CDR3 DNA: TGTGCCAGCAGAACGGCAGTCTCCTACGAGCAGTACTTC. This sequence encodes CASRTAVSYEQYF.

The sample holds one count of this clone. V usage is TRBV28 and J usage is TRBJ1-6; a weak D match, TRBD1 (6 bases). The V and J ends lost 4 bases and 7 bases respectively, with 17 bases between them. The CDR3 sequence is 16 residues long. CDR1 is MDHEN, CDR2 SYDVKM, per germline. DNA of the CDR3: TGTGCCAGCAGTTCAAATGGACAGCCGGACAATTCACCCCTCCACTTT. It translates to CASSSNGQPDNSPLHF.

The chain has TRBV7-8 and TRBJ2-6, with D uncertain. CDR1 and CDR2 from the germline V gene are SGHVS and FQNEAQ. The CDR3 is 18 residues long. Trimming took 2 bases from V and 0 from J, leaving 14 bases between them. CDR3 nucleotides: TGTGCCAGCAGCTTAATTGGGCGGTTTAGCTCTGGGGCCAACGTCCTGACTTTC. Its protein is CASSLIGRFSSGANVLTF. Based on the CDR3 plus reference TRBV7-8 and TRBJ2-6, the full variable domain is GAGVSQSPRYKVAKRGQDVALRCDPISGHVSLFWYQQALGQGPEFLTYFQNEAQLDKSGLPSDRFFAERPEGSVSTLKIQRTQQEDSAVYLCASSLIGRFSSGANVLTFGAGSRLTVL.

This clone was found once. The V gene is TRBV5-1, the J gene TRBJ1-2; 7 bases agree with TRBD1. Germline CDR1 is SGHRS and CDR2 is YFSETQ. The CDR3 is 14 residues long. Trimming removed 4 bases from V and 4 bases from J; junction bases left unmatched: 7. The CDR3 DNA sequence: TGCGCCAGCAGCCAGATTACAGGGGCCTATGGCTACACCTTC. Protein product: CASSQITGAYGYTF.

The rearrangement joins TRBV2 to TRBJ1-1, with 10 bases identical to TRBD1. Germline CDR1 SNHLY, CDR2 FYNNEI. There are 14 residues in the CDR3. With 6 bases clipped from V and 6 bases from J, the junction kept 7 bases outside the gene matches. For the CDR3, the DNA is TGTGCCAGCAGCATTGACAGGGGGCAGGCTGAAGCTTTCTTT. Its translation is CASSIDRGQAEAFF.